The subject of this entry is one T cell receptor beta chain. Its antigen is still unknown. The record originates from a study of cytomegalovirus exposure and HLA in healthy donors. Findings of the study overall: TCR beta V- and J-gene trimming, according to a later analysis, was linked to a missense DCLRE1C variant. When the data were analyzed later, several of the most significant clusters appeared to be linked to common viral pathogens. It was reportedly the case that the classifier diagnosed cytomegalovirus status with high specificity and sensitivity.

Donors sampled were nominally healthy, though unrecorded immune exposures were likely. From germline, CDR1 is SEHNR and CDR2 FQNEAQ (reference sequence). Trimming took 4 bases from V and 2 from J; bases not matched to a gene: 3. The CDR3 is 14 amino acids. PCR amplification relied on 60 Vbeta primers (plus 13 Jbeta primers). Clones were read by immunoSEQ multiplex PCR, and TCRdb kept only the in-frame ones, dropping some. The sample lists 150,000 to 200,000 clones; 75% to 85% were seen once. This TCR derives from a woman aged 45-65 years in good health and CMV-seronegative. Input material: PBMCs. The chain recombines TRBV7-9 with TRBJ1-2, with 8 positions matching TRBD1. The CDR3 bases are TGTGCCAGCAGCTCGGGACAGGCAAACTATGGCTACACCTTC. Amino acids: CASSSGQANYGYTF. The whole variable domain, filled in from reference TRBV7-9 and TRBJ1-2, reads DTGVSQNPRHKITKRGQNVTFRCDPISEHNRLYWYRQTLGQGPEFLTYFQNEAQLEKSRLLSDRFSAERPKGSFSTLEIQRTEQGDSAMYLCASSSGQANYGYTFGSGTRLTVV.